Each of the 13 T cell receptor beta chains below was sequenced from the same sample in a study of beta chain features in type 1 diabetes. Study-wide points: Researchers report that Type 1 diabetes patients had moderately but significantly shorter TCRB CDR3s across all four CD4+ subsets.

Which antigens these TCRs recognize remains unknown. Reverse transcription of all isolated RNA meant that expressed TCRB transcripts were sequenced. Here immunoSEQ multiplex PCR was the method, and the copy in TCRdb shows in-frame clones only, minus some. Of about 270,000 clones in the sample, 13% to 15% are singletons; the top ten hold about 0.017%. Sample: naive CD4+ T cells from blood. These receptors all come from a man aged 25-45 years with type 1 diabetes.

This clone was seen only a few times. The chain links TRBV27 to TRBJ2-3; 9 nucleotides agree with TRBD2. Unmatched junction bases numbered 6, after V lost 8 bases and J lost 3 bases. The CDR3 runs to 14 residues. From germline, CDR1 is MNHEY and CDR2 SMNVEV (reference sequence). The CDR3 bases are TGTGCCAGCCGGCGGGAGGGCCTGACAGATACGCAGTATTTT. Its translation is CASRREGLTDTQYF.

The rearrangement uses TRBV11-2 and TRBJ1-1, with a weak D call TRBD1 (6 bases). Deletions cut 5 bases from V and 1 base from J, with 14 bases between. This CDR3 is built from 15 residues. Germline CDR1 and CDR2: SGHAT and FQNNGV. The CDR3 DNA sequence: TGTGCCAGCAGCCCCCGGACAGCTACGAACACTGAAGCTTTCTTT. Its protein is CASSPRTATNTEAFF.

The CDR3: CASSIIRTGYSNQPQHF. The CDR3 coding sequence is TGTGCCAGCAGTATTATTCGGACAGGCTATAGCAATCAGCCCCAGCATTTT. This rearrangement joins TRBV2 to TRBJ1-5; 7 bases line up with TRBD1. The V gene end was trimmed by 5 bases and the J gene end by 0 bases; junction bases not matched to a gene: 10. Germline CDR1 reads SNHLY; CDR2 reads FYNNEI. This CDR3 contains 17 residues.

This clone was counted between two and nine times. This chain connects TRBV2 to TRBJ2-2; tentative D call: TRBD2 (6 bases). Per the germline V gene, CDR1 is SNHLY and CDR2 is FYNNEI. V was pared by 4 bases and J by 3 bases, with 12 bases between. The CDR3 has 15 amino acids. The CDR3 coding sequence is TGTGCCAGCAGTGGATTGCGGGAACACACCGGGGAGCTGTTTTTT. The encoded protein is CASSGLREHTGELFF. The variable domain in full, with the rest retrieved from reference TRBV2 and TRBJ2-2, is EPEVTQTPSHQVTQMGQEVILRCVPISNHLYFYWYRQILGQKVEFLVSFYNNEISEKSEIFDDQFSVERPDGSNFTLKIRSTKLEDSAMYFCASSGLREHTGELFFGEGSRLTVL.

This clone was counted between two and nine times. The CDR3: CASSSPSSYSYEQYF. CDR3 in DNA: TGTGCCAGCAGTTCCCCTAGCAGCTACTCCTACGAGCAGTACTTC. This sequence joins TRBV27 and TRBJ2-7; D possibly corresponds to TRBD2 (5 bases). Germline V lookup: CDR1 MNHEY, CDR2 SMNVEV (reference sequence). V was clipped by 4 bases and J by 0 bases, with 13 bases between them. This CDR3 has 15 amino acids.

The V gene is TRBV5-1, the J gene TRBJ2-7; D perhaps matches TRBD1 (5 bases). V lost 3 bases and J lost 6, with 13 bases in between. The germline CDR1 and CDR2 sequences are SGHRS and YFSETQ. The CDR3 totals 13 residues. The CDR3 reads CASSSDILLEQYF. Here the CDR3 DNA reads TGCGCCAGCAGCTCGGACATATTGCTCGAGCAGTACTTC.

The rearrangement uses TRBV7-8 and TRBJ1-1; no definite D call. The CDR3 is 14 residues long. V was shortened by 0 bases and J by 0 bases, with 5 bases between the two germline ends. The germline V gene has CDR1 SGHVS and CDR2 FQNEAQ. Written as DNA, the CDR3 is TGTGCCAGCAGCTTAGCGAGGGTGAACACTGAAGCTTTCTTT. This gives the protein CASSLARVNTEAFF. The entire variable domain, with the rest obtained from reference TRBV7-8 and TRBJ1-1, is as follows: GAGVSQSPRYKVAKRGQDVALRCDPISGHVSLFWYQQALGQGPEFLTYFQNEAQLDKSGLPSDRFFAERPEGSVSTLKIQRTQQEDSAVYLCASSLARVNTEAFFGQGTRLTVV.

This chain connects TRBV14 to TRBJ2-1, with TRBD2 identical over 12 bases. With 4 bases clipped from V and 4 bases from J, the junction kept 17 bases outside the gene matches. The CDR3 length is 20 residues. Germline assignment: CDR1 SGHDN and CDR2 FVKESK. The CDR3 region has the DNA TGTGCCAGCAGCCGCACAGGGGGACAATCGACTAGCGGGAGATACAATGAGCAGTTCTTC. Amino acids: CASSRTGGQSTSGRYNEQFF.

In this sample, this clone turned up a few times. J is TRBJ2-7 and V is TRBV7-2; D might be TRBD1 (5 bases). Germline-derived CDR1 and CDR2 are SGHTA and FQGNSA. This CDR3 is 12 amino acids long. Trimming shortened V by 1 base and J by 6 bases, and 7 bases separated the two germline ends. CDR3 amino acids: CASSLDDSEQYF. DNA of the CDR3: TGTGCCAGCAGCTTAGATGACAGCGAGCAGTACTTC.

This chain joins TRBV18 and TRBJ2-5; TRBD1 might be the D (5 bases). CDR3 length equals 13 residues. From germline, CDR1 is KGHSH and CDR2 LQKENI. V was shortened by 2 bases and J by 5 bases, with 9 bases between the two germline ends. The CDR3 DNA is TGTGCCAGCTCACCAGCAGGGTGGGAGACCCAGTACTTC. Protein: CASSPAGWETQYF.

The rearrangement joins TRBV28 to TRBJ2-3; 9 positions agree with TRBD2. V shed 7 bases, J shed 5 bases, and the junction held 7 bases outside the gene matches. CDR1 and CDR2 from the germline V gene are MDHEN and SYDVKM. The length of the CDR3 is 14 residues. The CDR3 loop is CASNPAGGLDTQYF. CDR3 DNA sequence: TGTGCCAGCAACCCAGCGGGAGGTTTAGATACGCAGTATTTT.

This sequence joins TRBV18 and TRBJ1-1; D not certain. Germline assignment: CDR1 KGHSH and CDR2 LQKENI. Deletions cut 5 bases from V and 3 bases from J, with 10 bases between. The CDR3 has 13 residues. CDR3 loop: CASSSKGDTEAFF. For the CDR3, the DNA is TGTGCCAGCTCATCCAAGGGAGACACTGAAGCTTTCTTT.

This clone came up a few times. V and J are TRBV29-1 and TRBJ2-7; TRBD1 matches at 8 bases. CDR3 size: 15 residues. Germline CDR1 is SQVTM and CDR2 is ANQGSEA. With V trimmed by 7 bases and J by 6 bases, 17 bases remained unmatched. The CDR3 reads CSASPGQGISGEQYF. The CDR3 coding sequence is TGCAGCGCCTCGCCAGGACAGGGAATATCGGGCGAGCAGTACTTC.